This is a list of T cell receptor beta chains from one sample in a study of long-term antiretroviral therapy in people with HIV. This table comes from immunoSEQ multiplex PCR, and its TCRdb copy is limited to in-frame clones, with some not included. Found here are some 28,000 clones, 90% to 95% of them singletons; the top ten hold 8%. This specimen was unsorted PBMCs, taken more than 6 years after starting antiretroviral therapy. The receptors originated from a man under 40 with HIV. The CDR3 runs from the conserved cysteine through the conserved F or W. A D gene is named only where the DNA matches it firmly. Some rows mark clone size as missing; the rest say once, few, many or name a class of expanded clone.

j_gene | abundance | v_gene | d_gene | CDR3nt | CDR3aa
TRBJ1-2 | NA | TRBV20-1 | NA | TGCAGTGCTTCCGGGAGCGGCGGCTACACCTTC | CSASGSGGYTF
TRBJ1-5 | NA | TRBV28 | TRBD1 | TGTGCCAGCAGTTTTCGCGGACAGGGGAGCAATCAGCCCCAGCATTTT | CASSFRGQGSNQPQHF
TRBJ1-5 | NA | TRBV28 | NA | TGTGCCAGCAGTCCCCTGGACAAGGGCAATCAGCCCCAGCATTTT | CASSPLDKGNQPQHF
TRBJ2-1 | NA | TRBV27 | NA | TGTGCCAGCAGTTTATCGTCGGCAGGTTCCTACAATGAGCAGTTCTTC | CASSLSSAGSYNEQFF
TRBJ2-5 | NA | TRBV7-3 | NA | TGTGCCAGCAGCCCCGGGACGGTCAGGGAGACCCAGTACTTC | CASSPGTVRETQYF
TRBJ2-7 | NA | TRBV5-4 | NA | TGTGCCAGCAGCTTGGGGACATCCAACGAGCAGTACTTC | CASSLGTSNEQYF
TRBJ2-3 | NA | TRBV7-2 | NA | TGTGCCAGCAGCAAAAGGGTTGGCGGGCCTAGCACAGATACGCAGTATTTT | CASSKRVGGPSTDTQYF
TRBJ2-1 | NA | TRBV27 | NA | TGTGCCAGCAGTCCCGGGCCGTACAATGAGCAGTTCTTC | CASSPGPYNEQFF
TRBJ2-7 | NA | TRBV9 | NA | TGTGCCAGCAGCGGGGGGGGCAGGGGGACCGTCGAGCAGTACTTC | CASSGGGRGTVEQYF
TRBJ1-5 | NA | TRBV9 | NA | TGTGCCAGCAGCGCCGGAGGGAACAATCAGCCCCAGCATTTT | CASSAGGNNQPQHF
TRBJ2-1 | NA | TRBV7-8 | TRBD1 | TGTGCCAGCAGCTTAGGGGGACAGGGCCTTCGCAATGAGCAGTTCTTC | CASSLGGQGLRNEQFF
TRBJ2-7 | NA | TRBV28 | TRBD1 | TGTGCCAGCAGTCGACCGGGACAGAACTACGAGCAGTACTTC | CASSRPGQNYEQYF
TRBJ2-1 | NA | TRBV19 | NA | TGTGCCAGTAGTATGCCCGATAGCTCCTACAATGAGCAGTTCTTC | CASSMPDSSYNEQFF
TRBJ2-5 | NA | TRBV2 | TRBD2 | TGTGCCAGCAGCGACCGACTAGCAGTAGAGACCCAGTACTTC | CASSDRLAVETQYF
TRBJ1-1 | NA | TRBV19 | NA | TGTGCCAGTAGTACCTTTTCAGGGATAACCACTGAAGCTTTCTTT | CASSTFSGITTEAFF
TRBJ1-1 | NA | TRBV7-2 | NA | TGTGCCAGCAGCTTGAGCGGGGCTGAAGCTTTCTTT | CASSLSGAEAFF
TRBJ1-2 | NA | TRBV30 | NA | TGTGCCTGGTATACGGGGACGGGAAGGGGCTACACCTTC | CAWYTGTGRGYTF
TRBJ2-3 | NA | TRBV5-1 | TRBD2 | TGCGCCAGCAGCTTGGTATCTAGCGGGGGGGCAGATACGCAGTATTTT | CASSLVSSGGADTQYF
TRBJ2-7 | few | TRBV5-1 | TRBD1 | TGCGCCAGCAGCGCCTTTGGGACAGGGGGCCTCTACGAGCAGTACTTC | CASSAFGTGGLYEQYF
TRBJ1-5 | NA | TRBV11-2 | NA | TGTGCCAGCAGCCTGGAAGGCCCGGGGCAGCCCCAGCATTTT | CASSLEGPGQPQHF
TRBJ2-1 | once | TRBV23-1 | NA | TGCGCCAGCAGTCAGACGAACTGGTTCTTC | CASSQTNWFF
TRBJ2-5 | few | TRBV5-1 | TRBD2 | TGCGCCAGCAGCTTGGCCGGATTAGCGGGAGGTCTGGAGACCCAGTACTTC | CASSLAGLAGGLETQYF
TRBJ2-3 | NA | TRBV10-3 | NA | TGTGCCATCAGTTTTGGAGATACGCAGTATTTT | CAISFGDTQYF
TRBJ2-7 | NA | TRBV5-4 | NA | TGTGCCAGCAGCATTGGACAGACCTACGAGCAGTACTTC | CASSIGQTYEQYF
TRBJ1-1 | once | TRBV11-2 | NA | TGTGCCAGCAGCTTAGGGTGGGAATCTGAAGCTTTCTTT | CASSLGWESEAFF
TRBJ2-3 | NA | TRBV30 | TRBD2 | TGTGCCTGGGGGACCGGGACTAGCGGGAGCACAGATACGCAGTATTTT | CAWGTGTSGSTDTQYF
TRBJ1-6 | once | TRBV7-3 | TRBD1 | TGTGCCAGCAGCCGGACAGGGTTCCATAATTCACCCCTCCACTTT | CASSRTGFHNSPLHF
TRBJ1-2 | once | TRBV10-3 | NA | TGTGCCATCAGTGGTAGTAGGGGGGCAGACTATGGCTACACCTTC | CAISGSRGADYGYTF
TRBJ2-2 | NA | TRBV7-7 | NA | TGTGCTAGCAGCTTAGATCTGGGCACCGGGGAGCTGTTTTTT | CASSLDLGTGELFF
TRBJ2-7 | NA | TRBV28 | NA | TGTGCCAGCAATCCGGGACCGCTGTACGAGCAGTACTTC | CASNPGPLYEQYF
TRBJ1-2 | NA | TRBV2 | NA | TGTGCCAGCAGTGAAAAGGCCCCCACGGGTGGCTACACCTTC | CASSEKAPTGGYTF
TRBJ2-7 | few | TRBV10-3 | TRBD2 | TGTGCCAGCAGTTATGGGGGGGCCTACGAGCAGTACTTC | CASSYGGAYEQYF
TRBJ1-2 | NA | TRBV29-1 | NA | TGCAGCGTTGATGGCGGCCGAACTAACTATGGCTACACCTTC | CSVDGGRTNYGYTF
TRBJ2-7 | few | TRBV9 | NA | TGTGCCAGCAGCGAAGAATGGGAAGACGAGCAGTACTTC | CASSEEWEDEQYF
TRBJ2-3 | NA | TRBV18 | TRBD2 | TGTGCCAGCTCACCCTGGACTAGCGGGGGAGACTATAGCACAGATACGCAGTATTTT | CASSPWTSGGDYSTDTQYF
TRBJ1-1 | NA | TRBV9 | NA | TGTGCCAGCAGCGTTATAGGGGCGAACACTGAAGCTTTCTTT | CASSVIGANTEAFF
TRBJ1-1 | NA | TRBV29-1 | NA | TGCAGCGTTGATACACACACGAACACTGAAGCTTTCTTT | CSVDTHTNTEAFF
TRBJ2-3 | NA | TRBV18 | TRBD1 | TGTGCCAGCTCACCGCCGGGACAGAGGTCCACAGATACGCAGTATTTT | CASSPPGQRSTDTQYF
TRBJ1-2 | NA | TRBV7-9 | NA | TGTGCCAGCAGCTTAGCTCGAGGAAATGGCTACACCTTC | CASSLARGNGYTF
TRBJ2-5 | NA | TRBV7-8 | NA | TGTGCCAGCAGCTTAATAGCGGACCTCCAAGAGACCCAGTACTTC | CASSLIADLQETQYF
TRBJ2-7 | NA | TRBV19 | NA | TGTGCCAGTAGGAACAAGGGCGACTACGAGCAGTACTTC | CASRNKGDYEQYF
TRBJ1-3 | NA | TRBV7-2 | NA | TGTGCCAGCAGCTCCCCGGCCTCTGGAAACACCATATATTTT | CASSSPASGNTIYF
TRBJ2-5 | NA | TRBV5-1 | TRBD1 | TGCGCCAGCAGCTTTTCCGTTTTTACAGGGGTTGAGACCCAGTACTTC | CASSFSVFTGVETQYF
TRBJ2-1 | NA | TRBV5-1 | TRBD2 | TGCGCCAGCAGCTTGGATACTAGCGGGAGCTATGAGCAGTTCTTC | CASSLDTSGSYEQFF
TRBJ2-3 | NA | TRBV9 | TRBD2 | TGTGCCAGCAGCGGGACTAGCGGGAAAAACACAGATACGCAGTATTTT | CASSGTSGKNTDTQYF
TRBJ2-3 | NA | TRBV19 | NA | TGTGCCAGTAGAATAGGCGGAGCATACAGCACAGATACGCAGTATTTT | CASRIGGAYSTDTQYF
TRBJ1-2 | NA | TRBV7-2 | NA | TGTGCCAGCAGCTTAGCGACGGGGCGGTTTGGCTACACCTTC | CASSLATGRFGYTF
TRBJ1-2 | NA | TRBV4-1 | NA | TGCGCCAGCAGCCAAGAAACGGGGGACCCCAACTATGGCTACACCTTC | CASSQETGDPNYGYTF
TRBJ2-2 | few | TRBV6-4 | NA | TGTGCCAGCAGTGACTCGATCGGGGAGCTGTTTTTT | CASSDSIGELFF
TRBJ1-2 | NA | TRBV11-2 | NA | TGTGCCAGCAGCCACAGCGGCAACTATGGCTACACCTTC | CASSHSGNYGYTF
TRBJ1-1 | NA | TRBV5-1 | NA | TGCGCCAGCAGCTTGGAGCCAGCCAGACAACTGAACACTGAAGCTTTCTTT | CASSLEPARQLNTEAFF
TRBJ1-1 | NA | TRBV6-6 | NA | TGTGCCAGCAGTTACGGGACTGAAGCTTTCTTT | CASSYGTEAFF
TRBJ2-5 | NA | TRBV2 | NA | TGTGCCAGCAAGGATGAAGCGGAGACCCAGTACTTC | CASKDEAETQYF
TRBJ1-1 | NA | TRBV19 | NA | TGTGCCAGTAGTATCGGCAGGGTGAACACTGAAGCTTTCTTT | CASSIGRVNTEAFF
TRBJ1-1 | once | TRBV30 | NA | TGTGCCTGGAGTAGGGGACTGGGCACTGAAGCTTTCTTT | CAWSRGLGTEAFF